This T cell receptor beta chain was identified during a study of blood T cell repertoires in COVID-19. Across the study: Sources were T cells, B-cell-depleted T cells, or PBMCs; the material itself was cDNA or gDNA.

In the authors' workflow: Reference gene primers were amplified, and this amplification served to estimate nucleated cell counts. Measured with immunoSEQ multiplex PCR; TCRdb has only the in-frame clones, and not every one. V and J calls and clone size follow that table, whereas D and trimming were derived from the DNA. The data contain 100,000 or so clones, approximately 90% of them singletons. The CDR3 sequence is 15 residues long. V gave up 0 bases and J gave up 3 bases; unmatched junction bases: 4. CDR1 and CDR2 (germline): SGHRS, YFSETQ. V gene TRBV5-1 combines with J gene TRBJ1-1; 8 bases are a match to TRBD1. The sequence derives from a man aged 55 to 69 with acute or convalescent COVID-19. The sample was peripheral blood. The DNA of the CDR3 is TGCGCCAGCAGCTTGGGCCAGGGGGCTTACACTGAAGCTTTCTTT. Protein product: CASSLGQGAYTEAFF.